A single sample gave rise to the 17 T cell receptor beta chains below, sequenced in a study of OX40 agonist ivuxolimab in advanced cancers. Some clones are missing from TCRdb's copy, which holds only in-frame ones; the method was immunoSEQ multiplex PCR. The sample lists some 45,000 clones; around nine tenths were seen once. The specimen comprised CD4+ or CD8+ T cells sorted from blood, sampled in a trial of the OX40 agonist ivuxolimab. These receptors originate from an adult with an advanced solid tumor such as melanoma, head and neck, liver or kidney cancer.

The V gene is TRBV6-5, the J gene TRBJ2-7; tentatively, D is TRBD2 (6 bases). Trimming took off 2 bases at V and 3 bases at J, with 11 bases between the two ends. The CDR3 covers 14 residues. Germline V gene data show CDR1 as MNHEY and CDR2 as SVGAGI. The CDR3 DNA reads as TGTGCCAGCAGTTACGGCGGGACCTTCTACGAGCAGTACTTC. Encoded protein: CASSYGGTFYEQYF.

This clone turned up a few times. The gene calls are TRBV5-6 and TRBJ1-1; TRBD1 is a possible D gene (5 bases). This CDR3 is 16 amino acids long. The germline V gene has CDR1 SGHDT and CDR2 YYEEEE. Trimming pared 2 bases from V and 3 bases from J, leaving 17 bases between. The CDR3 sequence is CASSLAWGKVDTEAFF. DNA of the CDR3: TGTGCCAGCAGCTTAGCCTGGGGGAAGGTGGACACTGAAGCTTTCTTT.

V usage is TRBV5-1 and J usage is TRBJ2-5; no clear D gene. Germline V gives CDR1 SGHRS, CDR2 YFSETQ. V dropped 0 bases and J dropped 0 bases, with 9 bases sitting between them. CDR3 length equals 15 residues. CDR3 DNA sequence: TGCGCCAGCAGCTTGGTTGCTCGAAACCAAGAGACCCAGTACTTC. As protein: CASSLVARNQETQYF.

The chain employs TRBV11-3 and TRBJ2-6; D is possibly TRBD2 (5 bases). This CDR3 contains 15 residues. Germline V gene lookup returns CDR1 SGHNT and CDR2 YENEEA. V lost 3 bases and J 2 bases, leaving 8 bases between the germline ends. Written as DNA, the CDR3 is TGTGCCAGCAGCTTTTCCGGGACTGGGGCCAACGTCCTGACTTTC. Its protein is CASSFSGTGANVLTF.

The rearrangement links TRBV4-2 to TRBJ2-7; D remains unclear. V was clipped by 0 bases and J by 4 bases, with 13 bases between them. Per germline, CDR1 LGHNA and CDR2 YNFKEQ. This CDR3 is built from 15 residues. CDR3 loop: CASSQEGSDTYEQYF. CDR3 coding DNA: TGTGCCAGCAGCCAAGAAGGCAGCGATACTTACGAGCAGTACTTC.

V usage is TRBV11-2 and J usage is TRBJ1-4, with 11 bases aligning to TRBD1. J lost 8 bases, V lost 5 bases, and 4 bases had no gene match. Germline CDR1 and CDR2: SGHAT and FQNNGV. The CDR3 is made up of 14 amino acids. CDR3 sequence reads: CASSGTGGGEKLFF. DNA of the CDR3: TGTGCCAGCAGCGGGACAGGGGGAGGCGAAAAACTGTTTTTT.

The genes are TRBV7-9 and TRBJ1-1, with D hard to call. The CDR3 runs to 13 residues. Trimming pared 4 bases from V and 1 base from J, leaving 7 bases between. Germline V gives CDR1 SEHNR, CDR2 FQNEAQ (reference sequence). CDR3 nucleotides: TGTGCCAGCAGCTCCGTGCAGAACACTGAAGCTTTCTTT. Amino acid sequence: CASSSVQNTEAFF. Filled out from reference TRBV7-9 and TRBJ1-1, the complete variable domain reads DTGVSQNPRHKITKRGQNVTFRCDPISEHNRLYWYRQTLGQGPEFLTYFQNEAQLEKSRLLSDRFSAERPKGSFSTLEIQRTEQGDSAMYLCASSSVQNTEAFFGQGTRLTVV.

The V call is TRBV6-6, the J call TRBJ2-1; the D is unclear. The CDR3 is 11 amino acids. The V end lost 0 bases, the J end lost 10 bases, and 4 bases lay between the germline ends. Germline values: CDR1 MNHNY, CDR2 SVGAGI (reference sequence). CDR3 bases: TGTGCCAGCAGTTACTCGGAGGAGCAGTTCTTC. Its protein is CASSYSEEQFF.

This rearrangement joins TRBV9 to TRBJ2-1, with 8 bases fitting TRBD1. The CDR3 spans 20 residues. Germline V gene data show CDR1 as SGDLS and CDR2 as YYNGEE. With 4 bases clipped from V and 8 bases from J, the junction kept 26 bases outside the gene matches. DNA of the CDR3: TGTGCCAGCAGCCCACAACCCCCCGCGGAACGGACAGGGTATTTGGATGAGCAGTTCTTC. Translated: CASSPQPPAERTGYLDEQFF.

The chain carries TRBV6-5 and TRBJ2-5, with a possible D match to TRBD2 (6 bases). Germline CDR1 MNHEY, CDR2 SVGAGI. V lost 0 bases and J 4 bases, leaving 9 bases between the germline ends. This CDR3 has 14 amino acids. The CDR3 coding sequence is TGTGCCAGCAGTTACTCCAACGGGGGAGAGACCCAGTACTTC. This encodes CASSYSNGGETQYF.

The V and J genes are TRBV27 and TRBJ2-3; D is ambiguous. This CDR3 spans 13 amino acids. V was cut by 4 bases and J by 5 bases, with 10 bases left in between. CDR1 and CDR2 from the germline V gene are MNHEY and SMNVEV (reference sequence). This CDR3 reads CASSSPPGDTQYF. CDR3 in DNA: TGTGCCAGCAGTTCCCCCCCCGGAGATACGCAGTATTTT.

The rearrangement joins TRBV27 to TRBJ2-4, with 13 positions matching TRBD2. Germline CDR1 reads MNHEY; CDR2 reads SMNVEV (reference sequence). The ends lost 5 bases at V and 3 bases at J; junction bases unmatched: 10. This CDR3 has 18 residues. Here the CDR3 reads CASSKGTSGVYGKNIQYF. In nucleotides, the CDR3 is TGTGCCAGCAGTAAGGGGACTAGCGGGGTGTACGGCAAAAACATTCAGTACTTC.

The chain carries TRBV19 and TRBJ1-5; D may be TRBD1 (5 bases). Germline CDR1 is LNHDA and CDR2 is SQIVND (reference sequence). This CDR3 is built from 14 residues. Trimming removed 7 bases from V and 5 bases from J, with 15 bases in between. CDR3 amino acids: CASMGAGIDQPQHF. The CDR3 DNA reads TGTGCCAGTATGGGCGCAGGGATCGATCAGCCCCAGCATTTT.

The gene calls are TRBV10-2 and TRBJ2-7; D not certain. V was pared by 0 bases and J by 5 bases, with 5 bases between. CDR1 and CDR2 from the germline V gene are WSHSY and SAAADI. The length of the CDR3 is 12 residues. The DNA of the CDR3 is TGCGCCAGCAGTGAGTCGTCCCACGAGCAGTACTTC. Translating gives CASSESSHEQYF.

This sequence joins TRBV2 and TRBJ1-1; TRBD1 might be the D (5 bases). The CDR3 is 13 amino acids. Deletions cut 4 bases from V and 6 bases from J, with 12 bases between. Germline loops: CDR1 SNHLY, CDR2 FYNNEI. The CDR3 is CASSGTDMAEAFF. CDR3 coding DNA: TGTGCCAGCAGTGGAACGGACATGGCTGAAGCTTTCTTT.

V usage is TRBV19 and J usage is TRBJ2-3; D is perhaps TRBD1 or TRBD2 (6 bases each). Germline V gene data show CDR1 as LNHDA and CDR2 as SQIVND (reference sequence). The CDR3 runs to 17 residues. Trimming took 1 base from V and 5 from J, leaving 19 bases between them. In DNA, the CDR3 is TGTGCCAGTAGTATAGCCACTAGTGGGGGGCTTGGAGATACGCAGTATTTT. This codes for CASSIATSGGLGDTQYF.

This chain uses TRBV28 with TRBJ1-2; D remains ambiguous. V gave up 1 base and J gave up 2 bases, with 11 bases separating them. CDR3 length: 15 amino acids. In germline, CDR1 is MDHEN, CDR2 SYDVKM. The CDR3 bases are TGTGCCAGCAGTTTATTTCGGACGGCGAACTATGGCTACACCTTC. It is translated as CASSLFRTANYGYTF.